Listed below are T cell receptor beta chains from one sample, sequenced in a study of blood T cell repertoires in COVID-19. Clones were sequenced by immunoSEQ multiplex PCR, and TCRdb holds only the in-frame ones, with some missing. The sample comprises 110,000 to 150,000 clones, around 90% of which are singletons, and more than 5% rests with the top ten. The specimen sequenced was peripheral blood. The receptors come from a human donor in a cohort sampled during active COVID-19. CDR3s include the opening cysteine and the closing phenylalanine or tryptophan. The D gene is left open where the match is weak. Expanded clones get a size class; other rows say once, few or many, or leave the size out.

v_gene,abundance,d_gene,j_gene,CDR3aa,CDR3nt
TRBV28,.,TRBD2,TRBJ2-1,CASTLGQGLAGAYNEQFF,TGTGCCAGCACCCTAGGCCAGGGTCTAGCGGGGGCGTACAATGAGCAGTTCTTC
TRBV7-9,.,.,TRBJ2-1,CASRSGPHEQFF,TGTGCCAGCAGGTCTGGGCCCCATGAGCAGTTCTTC
TRBV6-5,.,.,TRBJ2-1,CASRGQSYNEQFF,TGTGCCAGCAGAGGACAGTCCTACAATGAGCAGTTCTTC
TRBV27,.,.,TRBJ1-4,CASSWRHNEKLFF,TGTGCCAGCAGTTGGCGGCACAATGAAAAACTGTTTTTT
TRBV5-8,.,.,TRBJ2-5,CASSPRRETQYF,TGTGCCAGCAGCCCCCGCCGGGAGACCCAGTACTTC
TRBV4-1,.,.,TRBJ1-5,CASSQDPGLVYSNQPQHF,TGCGCCAGCAGCCAAGACCCAGGGTTAGTCTATAGCAATCAGCCCCAGCATTTT
TRBV5-1,.,.,TRBJ2-3,CASSFQPRDGRTDTQYF,TGCGCCAGCAGCTTCCAACCGCGGGACGGACGGACAGATACGCAGTATTTT
TRBV7-9,few,TRBD1,TRBJ1-5,CASSKDRAGQPQHF,TGTGCCAGCAGCAAGGACAGGGCAGGGCAGCCCCAGCATTTT
TRBV2,few,TRBD2,TRBJ2-1,CASRLAGNNNEQFF,TGTGCCAGCCGCCTAGCGGGTAATAACAATGAGCAGTTCTTC
TRBV5-4,.,.,TRBJ2-7,CASSPGTLYEQYF,TGTGCCAGCAGCCCCGGGACACTCTACGAGCAGTACTTC
TRBV2,.,.,TRBJ2-1,CASSEAQDLSYNEQFF,TGTGCCAGCAGTGAAGCACAGGACCTCTCCTACAATGAGCAGTTCTTC
TRBV27,.,TRBD1,TRBJ2-7,CASSLSPQGDSYEQYF,TGTGCCAGCAGTCTCTCCCCCCAGGGGGACTCCTACGAGCAGTACTTC
TRBV5-1,.,.,TRBJ2-7,CASSLYRAYEQYF,TGCGCCAGCAGCTTATACAGGGCCTACGAGCAGTACTTC
TRBV16,.,.,TRBJ1-2,CASSQYLESLYTF,TGTGCCAGCAGCCAATATTTAGAGAGTCTCTACACCTTC
TRBV28,.,TRBD1,TRBJ2-7,CASSPSDRGGREQYF,TGTGCCAGCAGTCCGTCGGACAGGGGGGGAAGAGAGCAGTACTTC
TRBV15,.,TRBD1,TRBJ2-5,CATSRQAGTAQETQYF,TGTGCCACCAGCAGACAAGCCGGGACAGCACAAGAGACCCAGTACTTC
TRBV28,.,TRBD2,TRBJ2-2,CASSLSRTSGILNTGELFF,TGTGCCAGCAGTTTATCCCGGACTAGCGGGATACTGAACACCGGGGAGCTGTTTTTT
TRBV27,.,TRBD2,TRBJ2-7,CASSPPGLAGLRGTYF,TGTGCCAGCAGTCCCCCGGGTCTAGCGGGGCTCCGGGGTACGTACTTC
TRBV28,.,TRBD1,TRBJ1-1,CASRPNRGPLGTEAFF,TGTGCCAGCAGACCAAACAGGGGACCTCTTGGCACTGAAGCTTTCTTT
TRBV7-9,.,.,TRBJ2-1,CASSSGDEQFF,TGTGCCAGCAGCTCCGGGGATGAGCAGTTCTTC
TRBV14,.,.,TRBJ1-4,CASSLGGAGEKLFF,TGTGCCAGCAGCCTTGGGGGGGCGGGTGAAAAACTGTTTTTT
TRBV25-1,.,TRBD2,TRBJ2-3,CASSFEREEDDTQYF,TGTGCCAGCAGTTTTGAGCGGGAGGAGGATGATACGCAGTATTTT
TRBV4-1,.,TRBD1,TRBJ2-7,CASSHPGGPYEQYF,TGCGCCAGCAGCCACCCAGGGGGCCCCTACGAGCAGTACTTC
TRBV5-1,.,.,TRBJ2-7,CASSLTENLYSYEQYF,TGCGCCAGCAGCTTGACTGAAAATCTTTACTCCTACGAGCAGTACTTC
TRBV28,.,TRBD1,TRBJ1-6,CATDTGTVNSPLHF,TGTGCCACCGACACCGGGACAGTGAATTCACCCCTCCACTTT
TRBV5-1,.,TRBD1,TRBJ2-5,CASSLGQGARSQYF,TGCGCCAGCAGCTTGGGGCAGGGGGCAAGGTCCCAGTACTTC
TRBV28,.,.,TRBJ1-2,CATSGPWAYTF,TGTGCCACCTCCGGCCCGTGGGCCTACACCTTC
TRBV19,.,.,TRBJ1-5,CASARGSVNQPQHF,TGTGCCAGTGCCAGGGGTAGCGTGAATCAGCCCCAGCATTTT
TRBV29-1,.,.,TRBJ1-1,CSVLNSGSTEAFF,TGCAGCGTTTTGAACTCCGGGAGCACTGAAGCTTTCTTT
TRBV11-1,.,TRBD1,TRBJ1-4,CASSITGATNEKLFF,TGTGCCAGCAGCATTACAGGGGCGACGAATGAAAAACTGTTTTTT
TRBV2,.,.,TRBJ2-7,CASRTDNPYEQYF,TGTGCCAGCCGGACGGACAACCCCTACGAGCAGTACTTC
TRBV3-1/TRBV3-2,.,TRBD1,TRBJ2-3,CASSQGGQVRDTQYF,TGTGCCAGCAGCCAAGGGGGACAGGTTAGGGATACGCAGTATTTT
TRBV7-8,.,.,TRBJ2-7,CASSLKSLSEQYF,TGTGCCAGCAGCTTAAAATCCCTTAGCGAGCAGTACTTC
TRBV7-2,.,.,TRBJ2-1,CASSFRQTYNEQFF,TGTGCCAGCAGCTTCCGACAGACCTACAATGAGCAGTTCTTC
TRBV5-1,.,.,TRBJ2-3,CASSLGWGYTDTQYF,TGCGCCAGCAGCTTAGGGTGGGGCTACACAGATACGCAGTATTTT
TRBV27,.,TRBD1,TRBJ1-6,CASKWGQGYSPLHF,TGTGCCAGCAAGTGGGGACAGGGGTATTCACCCCTCCACTTT
TRBV5-4,.,.,TRBJ2-3,CASSLGYQGRNTQYF,TGTGCCAGCAGCTTGGGGTATCAGGGGCGGAATACGCAGTATTTT
TRBV3-1/TRBV3-2,.,TRBD2,TRBJ2-3,CASSQGIAGGPDTQYF,TGTGCCAGCAGCCAAGGTATAGCGGGGGGGCCAGATACGCAGTATTTT
TRBV5-1,.,.,TRBJ2-1,CASRFDTSSYNEQFF,TGCGCCAGCAGATTCGACACGAGCTCCTACAATGAGCAGTTCTTC
TRBV28,.,.,TRBJ2-7,CASNRVISPYEQYF,TGTGCCAGTAACAGGGTAATATCTCCTTACGAGCAGTACTTC
TRBV15,.,TRBD2,TRBJ2-3,CATSNMRGGMLSTDTQYF,TGTGCCACCAGCAACATGCGCGGGGGTATGCTGAGCACAGATACGCAGTATTTT
TRBV5-1,once,TRBD2,TRBJ2-3,CASSISGGAFVDTQYF,TGCGCCAGCAGCATCAGCGGGGGGGCCTTTGTAGATACGCAGTATTTT
TRBV11-2,.,.,TRBJ1-2,CASSLEEDPYGYTF,TGTGCCAGCAGCTTAGAGGAGGACCCCTATGGCTACACCTTC
TRBV4-1,.,TRBD2,TRBJ2-7,CASSQDAGGLLEQYF,TGCGCCAGCAGCCAAGATGCGGGGGGGCTCCTCGAGCAGTACTTC